This T cell receptor beta chain appears in the sequencing data of a study of response to subunit inactivated influenza vaccine. TCRdb recomputed calls from the RT-PCR reads with MiXCR, one row per CDR3 protein. Seen here are 650,000 to 800,000 distinct CDR3 sequences, about 15% observed once, and the top ten hold 5.5% to 7%. The CDR3 runs 17 residues. From germline, CDR1 is ENHRY and CDR2 SYGVKD. The V call is TRBV10-3, the J call TRBJ2-1; the match to TRBD2 covers 9 bases. The J call may be in error: the DNA end matches TRBJ2-7 better. This TCR came from a man over 45 who received an inactivated influenza vaccine. Material: PBMCs from blood, obtained roughly 15 days before vaccination. DNA of the CDR3: TGTGCCATCAGTGACACCTCTAGCGGGAACTCCTACAATGAGCAGTACTTC. It codes for CAISDTSSGNSYNEQYF.